This T cell receptor (beta chain) originates from a study of cytomegalovirus exposure and HLA in healthy donors. Broader study findings: Fewer N-insertions than the roughly 630-donor mean were reportedly shown by an Asian-associated ancestry cluster in a later analysis. The authors assumed roughly uniform sequencing depth across donors for presence/absence analyses. Researchers counted roughly 160 TCR beta chains as cytomegalovirus-associated.

Primers included in the PCR were 60 Vbeta and 13 Jbeta primers. Sequenced by immunoSEQ multiplex PCR; TCRdb stores in-frame clones only, minus some. The table lists 100,000 to 120,000 clones, around 86% of them singletons. The CDR3 is 15 amino acids. V trimming: 1 base; J trimming: 5 bases; junction bases outside the gene matches: 5. Germline V lookup: CDR1 SGHRS, CDR2 YFSETQ. With regard to this clone: Its target is unknown.

What was sequenced was PBMCs. This chain connects TRBV5-1 to TRBJ1-2; the match to TRBD1 covers 10 bases. This clonotype originated in a man aged 40-49 years in good health and CMV-seronegative. The CDR3 here is CASSLPGQGFYGYTF. CDR3 DNA: TGCGCCAGCAGCTTGCCGGGACAGGGGTTTTATGGCTACACCTTC.